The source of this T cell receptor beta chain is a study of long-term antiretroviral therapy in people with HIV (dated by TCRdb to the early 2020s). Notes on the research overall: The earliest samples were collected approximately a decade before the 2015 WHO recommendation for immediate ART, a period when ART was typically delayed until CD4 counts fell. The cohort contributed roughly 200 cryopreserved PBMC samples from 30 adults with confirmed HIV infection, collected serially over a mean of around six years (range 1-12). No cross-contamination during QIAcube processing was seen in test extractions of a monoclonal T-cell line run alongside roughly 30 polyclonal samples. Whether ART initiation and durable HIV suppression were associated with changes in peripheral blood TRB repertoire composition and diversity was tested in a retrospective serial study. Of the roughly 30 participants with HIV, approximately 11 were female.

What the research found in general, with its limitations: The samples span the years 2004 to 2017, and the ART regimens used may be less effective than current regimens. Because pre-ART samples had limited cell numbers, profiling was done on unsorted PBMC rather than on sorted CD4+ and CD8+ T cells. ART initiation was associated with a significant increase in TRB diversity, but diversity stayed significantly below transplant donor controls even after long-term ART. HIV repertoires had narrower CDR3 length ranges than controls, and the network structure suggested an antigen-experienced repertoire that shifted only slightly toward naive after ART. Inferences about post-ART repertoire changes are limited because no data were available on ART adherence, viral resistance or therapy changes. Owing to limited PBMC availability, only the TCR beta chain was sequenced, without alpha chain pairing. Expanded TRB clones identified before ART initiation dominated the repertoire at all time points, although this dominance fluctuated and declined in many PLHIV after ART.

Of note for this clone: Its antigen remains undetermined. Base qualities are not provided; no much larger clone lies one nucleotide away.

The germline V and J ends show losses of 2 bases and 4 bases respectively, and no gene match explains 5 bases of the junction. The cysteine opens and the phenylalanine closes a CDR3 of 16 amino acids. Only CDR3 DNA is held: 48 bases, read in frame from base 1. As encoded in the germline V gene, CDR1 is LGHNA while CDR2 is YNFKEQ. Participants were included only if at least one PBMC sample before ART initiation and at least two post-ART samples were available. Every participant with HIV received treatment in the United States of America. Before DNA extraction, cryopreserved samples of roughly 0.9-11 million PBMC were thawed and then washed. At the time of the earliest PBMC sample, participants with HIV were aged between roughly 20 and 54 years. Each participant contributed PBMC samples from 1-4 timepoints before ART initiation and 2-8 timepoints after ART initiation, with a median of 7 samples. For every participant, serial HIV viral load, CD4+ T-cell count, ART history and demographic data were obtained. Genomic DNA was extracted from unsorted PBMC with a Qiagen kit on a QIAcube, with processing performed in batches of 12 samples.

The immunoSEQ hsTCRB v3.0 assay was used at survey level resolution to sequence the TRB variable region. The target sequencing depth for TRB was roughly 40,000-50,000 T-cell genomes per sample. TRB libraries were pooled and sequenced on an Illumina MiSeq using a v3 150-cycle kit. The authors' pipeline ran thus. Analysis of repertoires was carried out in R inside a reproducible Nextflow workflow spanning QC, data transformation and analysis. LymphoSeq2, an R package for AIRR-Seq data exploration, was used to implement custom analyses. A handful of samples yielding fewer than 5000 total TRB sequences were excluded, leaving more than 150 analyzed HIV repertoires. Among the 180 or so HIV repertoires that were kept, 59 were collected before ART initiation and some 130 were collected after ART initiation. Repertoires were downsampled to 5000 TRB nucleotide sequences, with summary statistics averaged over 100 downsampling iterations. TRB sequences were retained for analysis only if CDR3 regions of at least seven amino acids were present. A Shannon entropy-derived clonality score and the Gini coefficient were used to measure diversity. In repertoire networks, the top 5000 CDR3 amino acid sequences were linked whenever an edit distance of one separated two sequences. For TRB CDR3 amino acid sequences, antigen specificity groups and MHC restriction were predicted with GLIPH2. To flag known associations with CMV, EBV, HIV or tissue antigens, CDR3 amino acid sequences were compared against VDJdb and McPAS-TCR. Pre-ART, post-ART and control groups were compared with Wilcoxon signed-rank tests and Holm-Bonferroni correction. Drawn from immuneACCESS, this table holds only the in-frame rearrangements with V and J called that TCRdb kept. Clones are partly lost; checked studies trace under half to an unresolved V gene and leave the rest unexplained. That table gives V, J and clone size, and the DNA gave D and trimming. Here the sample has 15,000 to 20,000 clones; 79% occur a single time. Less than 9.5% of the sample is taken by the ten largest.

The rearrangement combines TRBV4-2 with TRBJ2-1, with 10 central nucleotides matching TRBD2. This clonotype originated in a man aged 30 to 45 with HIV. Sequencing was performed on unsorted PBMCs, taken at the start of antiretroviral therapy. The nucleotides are TGTGCCAGCAGCCAATCACCGGGACTAGCGTACAATGAGCAGTTCTTC. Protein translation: CASSQSPGLAYNEQFF.